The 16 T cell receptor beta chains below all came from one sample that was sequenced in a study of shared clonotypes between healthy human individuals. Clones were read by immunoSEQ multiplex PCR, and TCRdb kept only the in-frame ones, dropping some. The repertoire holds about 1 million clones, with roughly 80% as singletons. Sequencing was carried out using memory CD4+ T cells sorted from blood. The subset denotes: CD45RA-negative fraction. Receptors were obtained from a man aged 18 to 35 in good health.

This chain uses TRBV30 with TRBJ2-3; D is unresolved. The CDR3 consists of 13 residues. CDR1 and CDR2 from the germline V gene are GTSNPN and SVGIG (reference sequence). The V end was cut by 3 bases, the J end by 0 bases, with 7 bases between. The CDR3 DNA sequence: TGTGCCTGGAGGCCGCCTAGCACAGATACGCAGTATTTT. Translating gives CAWRPPSTDTQYF.

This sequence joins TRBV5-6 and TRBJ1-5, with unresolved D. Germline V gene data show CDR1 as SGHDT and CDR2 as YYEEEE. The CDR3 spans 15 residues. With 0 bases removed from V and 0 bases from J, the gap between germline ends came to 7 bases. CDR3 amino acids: CASSLGSLSNQPQHF. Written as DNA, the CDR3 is TGTGCCAGCAGCTTGGGCTCTCTTAGCAATCAGCCCCAGCATTTT.

CDR3 residues: CASSCTEDQPQHF. For the CDR3, the DNA is TGCGCCAGCAGCTGCACGGAAGATCAGCCCCAGCATTTT. This chain connects TRBV23-1 to TRBJ1-5; D unclear. TRBV23-1 is reported as an ORF; its role is uncertain. The V end lost 6 bases, the J end lost 5 bases, and 11 bases lay between the germline ends. This CDR3 region has 13 residues.

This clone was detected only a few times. This chain's CDR3 is CASSLLGAGTYEQYF. The CDR3 DNA reads as TGCGCCAGCAGCTTACTAGGAGCGGGGACCTACGAGCAGTACTTC. The gene calls are TRBV5-1 and TRBJ2-7; TRBD2 matches at 7 bases. CDR3 length: 15 amino acids. The ends lost 2 bases at V and 2 bases at J; junction bases unmatched: 7. The germline gives CDR1 SGHRS, CDR2 YFSETQ. Looking up the rest from reference TRBV5-1 and TRBJ2-7 gives the full variable domain: KAGVTQTPRYLIKTRGQQVTLSCSPISGHRSVSWYQQTPGQGLQFLFEYFSETQRNKGNFPGRFSGRQFSNSRSEMNVSTLELGDSALYLCASSLLGAGTYEQYFGPGTRLTVT.

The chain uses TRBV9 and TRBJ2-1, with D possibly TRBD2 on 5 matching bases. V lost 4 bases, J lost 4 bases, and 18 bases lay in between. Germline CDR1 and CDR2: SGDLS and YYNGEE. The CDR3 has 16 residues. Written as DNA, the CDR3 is TGTGCCAGCAGCCCCGAGCGCGGGTCCAAGTACAATGAGCAGTTCTTC. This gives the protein CASSPERGSKYNEQFF.

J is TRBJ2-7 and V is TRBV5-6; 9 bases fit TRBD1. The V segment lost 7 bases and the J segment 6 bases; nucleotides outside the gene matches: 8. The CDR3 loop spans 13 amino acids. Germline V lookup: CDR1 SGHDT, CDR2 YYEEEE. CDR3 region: CASGKDRGGEQYF. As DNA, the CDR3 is TGTGCCAGCGGAAAGGACAGGGGAGGCGAGCAGTACTTC. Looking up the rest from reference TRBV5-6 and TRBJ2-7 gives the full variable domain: DAGVTQSPTHLIKTRGQQVTLRCSPKSGHDTVSWYQQALGQGPQFIFQYYEEEERQRGNFPDRFSGHQFPNYSSELNVNALLLGDSALYLCASGKDRGGEQYFGPGTRLTVT.

The CDR3 reads CASSYGGGKSSYEQYF. CDR3 sequence (DNA): TGTGCCAGCAGTTATGGGGGGGGCAAGTCTTCCTACGAGCAGTACTTC. V is TRBV6-5 and J is TRBJ2-7, with a tentative D call TRBD2 (7 bases). V lost 3 bases, J lost 1 base, and 16 bases lay in between. This CDR3 contains 16 residues. Germline loops: CDR1 MNHEY, CDR2 SVGAGI.

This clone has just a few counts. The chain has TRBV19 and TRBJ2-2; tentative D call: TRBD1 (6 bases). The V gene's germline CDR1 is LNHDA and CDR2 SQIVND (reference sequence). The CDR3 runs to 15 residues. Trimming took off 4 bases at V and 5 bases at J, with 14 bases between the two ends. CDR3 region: CASSRNRATTGELFF. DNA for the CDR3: TGTGCCAGTAGTAGAAACAGGGCGACGACCGGGGAGCTGTTTTTT. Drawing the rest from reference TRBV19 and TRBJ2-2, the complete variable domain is DGGITQSPKYLFRKEGQNVTLSCEQNLNHDAMYWYRQDPGQGLRLIYYSQIVNDFQKGDIAEGYSVSREKKESFPLTVTSAQKNPTAFYLCASSRNRATTGELFFGEGSRLTVL.

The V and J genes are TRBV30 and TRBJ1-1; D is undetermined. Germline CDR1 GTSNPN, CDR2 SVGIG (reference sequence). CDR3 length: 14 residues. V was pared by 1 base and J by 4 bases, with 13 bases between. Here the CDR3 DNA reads TGTGCCTGGAGTGCAGTGAATGGGGTCACTGAAGCTTTCTTT. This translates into CAWSAVNGVTEAFF.

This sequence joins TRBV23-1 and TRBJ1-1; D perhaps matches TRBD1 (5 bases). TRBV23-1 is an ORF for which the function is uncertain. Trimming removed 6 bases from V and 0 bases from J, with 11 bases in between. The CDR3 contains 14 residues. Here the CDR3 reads CASRRGVLNTEAFF. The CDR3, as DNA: TGCGCCAGCAGGCGAGGGGTTTTGAACACTGAAGCTTTCTTT.

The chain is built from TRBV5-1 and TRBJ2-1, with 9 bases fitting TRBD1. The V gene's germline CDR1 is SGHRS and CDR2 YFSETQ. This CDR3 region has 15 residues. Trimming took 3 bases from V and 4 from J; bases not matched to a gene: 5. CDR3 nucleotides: TGCGCCAGCAGCTCGGGACAGGGCTTATACAATGAGCAGTTCTTC. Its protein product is CASSSGQGLYNEQFF.

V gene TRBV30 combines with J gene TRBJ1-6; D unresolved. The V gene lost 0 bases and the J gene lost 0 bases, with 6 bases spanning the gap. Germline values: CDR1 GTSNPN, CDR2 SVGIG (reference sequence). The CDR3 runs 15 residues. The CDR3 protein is CAWSVTSSYNSPLHF. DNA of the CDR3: TGTGCCTGGAGTGTAACTAGCTCCTATAATTCACCCCTCCACTTT. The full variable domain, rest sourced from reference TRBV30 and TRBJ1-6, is SQTIHQWPATLVQPVGSPLSLECTVEGTSNPNLYWYRQAAGRGLQLLFYSVGIGQISSEVPQNLSASRPQDRQFILSSKKLLLSDSGFYLCAWSVTSSYNSPLHFGNGTRLTVT.

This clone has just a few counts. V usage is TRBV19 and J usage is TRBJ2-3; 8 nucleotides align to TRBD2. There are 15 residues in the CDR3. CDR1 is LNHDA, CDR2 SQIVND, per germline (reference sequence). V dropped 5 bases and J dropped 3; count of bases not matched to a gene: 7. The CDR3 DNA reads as TGTGCCAGTAGTGCGAGCGGGAGAGATACAGATACGCAGTATTTT. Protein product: CASSASGRDTDTQYF.

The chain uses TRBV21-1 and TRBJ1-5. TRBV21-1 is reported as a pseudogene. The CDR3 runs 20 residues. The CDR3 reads CASSKREMMRQPYSNQPQHF. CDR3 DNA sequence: TGTGCCAGCAGCAAACGGGAGATGATGAGACAACCTTATAGCAATCAGCCCCAGCATTTT.

DNA for the CDR3: TGCGCCAGCAGAACAGGGGACGAGGCTGAAGCTTTCTTT. Its protein is CASRTGDEAEAFF. The rearrangement joins TRBV5-1 to TRBJ1-1, with TRBD1 matching over 7 bases. V lost 5 bases to trimming and J lost 6 bases; unmatched junction nucleotides: 7. CDR1 SGHRS and CDR2 YFSETQ come from the germline V gene. This CDR3 is 13 amino acids long.

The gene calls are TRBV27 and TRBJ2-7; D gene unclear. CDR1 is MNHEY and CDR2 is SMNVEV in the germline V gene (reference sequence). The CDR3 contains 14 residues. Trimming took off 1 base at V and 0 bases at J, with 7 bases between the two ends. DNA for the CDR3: TGTGCCAGCAGTTTATGGTATTCCTCCTACGAGCAGTACTTC. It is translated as CASSLWYSSYEQYF.